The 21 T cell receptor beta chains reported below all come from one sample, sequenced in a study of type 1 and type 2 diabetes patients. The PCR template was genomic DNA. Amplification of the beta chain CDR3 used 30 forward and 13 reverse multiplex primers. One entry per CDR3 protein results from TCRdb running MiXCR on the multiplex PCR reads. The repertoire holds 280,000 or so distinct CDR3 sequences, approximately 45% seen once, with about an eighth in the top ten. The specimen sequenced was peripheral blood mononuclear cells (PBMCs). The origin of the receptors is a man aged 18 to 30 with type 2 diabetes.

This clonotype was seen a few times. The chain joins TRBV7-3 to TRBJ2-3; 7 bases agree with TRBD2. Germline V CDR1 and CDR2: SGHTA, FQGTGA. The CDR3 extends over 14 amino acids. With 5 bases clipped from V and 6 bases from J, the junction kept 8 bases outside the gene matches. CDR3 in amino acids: CASSQSGRRDTQYF. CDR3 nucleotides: TGTGCCAGCAGCCAGTCCGGGAGGCGGGATACGCAGTATTTT.

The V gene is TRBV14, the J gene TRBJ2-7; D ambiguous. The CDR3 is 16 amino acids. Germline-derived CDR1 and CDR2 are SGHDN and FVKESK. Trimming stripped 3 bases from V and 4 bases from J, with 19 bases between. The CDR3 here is CASSQASGKKVYEQYF. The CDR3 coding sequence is TGTGCCAGCAGCCAGGCTTCGGGTAAAAAGGTGTACGAGCAGTACTTC.

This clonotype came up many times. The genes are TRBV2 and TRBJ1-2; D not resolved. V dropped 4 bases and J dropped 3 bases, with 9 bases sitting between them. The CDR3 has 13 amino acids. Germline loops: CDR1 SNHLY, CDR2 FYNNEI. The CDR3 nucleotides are TGTGCCAGCAGTGGATCCGTACACTATGGCTACACCTTC. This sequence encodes CASSGSVHYGYTF.

CDR3 nucleotide sequence: TGTGCCAGCAGCTCGACAGGGGCTGGCTACACCTTC. Translation gives CASSSTGAGYTF. The chain is built from TRBV7-6 and TRBJ1-2, with 8 bases that match TRBD1. This CDR3 has 12 amino acids. From germline, CDR1 is SGHVS and CDR2 FNYEAQ. Germline trimming cut 4 bases from V and 7 bases from J; bases unmatched to any gene: 2.

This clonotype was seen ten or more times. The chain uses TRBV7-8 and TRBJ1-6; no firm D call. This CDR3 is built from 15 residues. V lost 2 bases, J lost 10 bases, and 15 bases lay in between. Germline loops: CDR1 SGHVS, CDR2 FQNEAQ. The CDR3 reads CASSLRRVSESPLHF. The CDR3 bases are TGTGCCAGCAGCTTAAGGAGGGTTAGCGAATCACCCCTCCACTTT.

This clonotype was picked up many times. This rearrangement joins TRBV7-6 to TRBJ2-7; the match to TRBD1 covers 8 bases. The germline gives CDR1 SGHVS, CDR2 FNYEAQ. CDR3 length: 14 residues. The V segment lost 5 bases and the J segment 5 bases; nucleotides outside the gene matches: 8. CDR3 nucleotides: TGTGCCAGCAGCCATCTTGGACAGGGCAACGAGCAGTACTTC. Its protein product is CASSHLGQGNEQYF.

CDR3 nucleotide sequence: TGTGCCAGCAGTGGGACAGGGAATGAGCAGTTCTTC. The encoded protein is CASSGTGNEQFF. This rearrangement joins TRBV2 to TRBJ2-1, with TRBD1 identical over 8 bases. The germline V gene has CDR1 SNHLY and CDR2 FYNNEI. After removal of 4 bases from V and 7 bases from J, the junction contained 0 bases not matched to a gene. This CDR3 contains 12 residues.

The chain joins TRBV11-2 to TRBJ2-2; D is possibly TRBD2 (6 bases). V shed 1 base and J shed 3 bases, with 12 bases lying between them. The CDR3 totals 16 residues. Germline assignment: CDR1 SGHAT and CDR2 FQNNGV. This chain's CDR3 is CASSLASRRDTGELFF. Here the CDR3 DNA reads TGTGCCAGCAGCTTAGCGTCGCGGAGGGACACCGGGGAGCTGTTTTTT.

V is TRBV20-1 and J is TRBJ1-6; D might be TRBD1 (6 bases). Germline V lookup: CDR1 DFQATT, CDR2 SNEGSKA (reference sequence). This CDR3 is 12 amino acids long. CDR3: CVLGGDNSPLHF. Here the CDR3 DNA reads TGCGTGCTGGGGGGCGATAATTCACCCCTCCACTTT.

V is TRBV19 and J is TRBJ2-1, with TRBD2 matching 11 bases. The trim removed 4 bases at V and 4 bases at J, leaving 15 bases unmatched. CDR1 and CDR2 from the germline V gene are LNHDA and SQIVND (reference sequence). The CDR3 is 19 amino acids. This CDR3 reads CASSTLPRASGRIYNEQFF. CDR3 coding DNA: TGTGCCAGTAGTACTCTCCCCAGGGCTAGCGGGAGGATTTACAATGAGCAGTTCTTC.

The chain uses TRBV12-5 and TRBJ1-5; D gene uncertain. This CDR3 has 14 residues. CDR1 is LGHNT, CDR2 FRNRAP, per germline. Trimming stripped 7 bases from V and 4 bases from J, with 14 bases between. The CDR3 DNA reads TGTGCTAGTGTCCCCGAAGTCTTGAATCAGCCCCAGCATTTT. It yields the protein CASVPEVLNQPQHF.

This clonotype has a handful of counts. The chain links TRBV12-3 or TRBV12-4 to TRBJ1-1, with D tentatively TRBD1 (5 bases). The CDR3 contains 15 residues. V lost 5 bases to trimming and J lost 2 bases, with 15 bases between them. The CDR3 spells CASSPRGGLNTEAFF. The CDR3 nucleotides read TGTGCCAGCAGTCCCCGTGGGGGTCTCAACACTGAAGCTTTCTTT.

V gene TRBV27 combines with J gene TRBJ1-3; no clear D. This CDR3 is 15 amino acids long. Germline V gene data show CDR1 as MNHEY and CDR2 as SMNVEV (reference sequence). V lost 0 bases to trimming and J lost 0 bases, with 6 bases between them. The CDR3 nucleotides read TGTGCCAGCAGTTTATCGGCAGCCTCTGGAAACACCATATATTTT. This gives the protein CASSLSAASGNTIYF.

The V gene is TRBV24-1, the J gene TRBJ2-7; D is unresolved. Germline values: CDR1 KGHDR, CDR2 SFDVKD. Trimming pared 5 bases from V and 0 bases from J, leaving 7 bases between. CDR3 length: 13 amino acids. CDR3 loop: CATSGLDSYEQYF. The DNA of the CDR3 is TGTGCCACCAGTGGCCTGGACTCCTACGAGCAGTACTTC.

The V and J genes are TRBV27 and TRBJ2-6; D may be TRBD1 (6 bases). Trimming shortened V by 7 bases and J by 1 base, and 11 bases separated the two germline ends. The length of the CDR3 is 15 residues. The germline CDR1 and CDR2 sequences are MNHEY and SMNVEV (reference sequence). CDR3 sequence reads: CASNLGASGANVLTF. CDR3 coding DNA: TGTGCCAGCAATCTGGGGGCGTCTGGGGCCAACGTCCTGACTTTC.

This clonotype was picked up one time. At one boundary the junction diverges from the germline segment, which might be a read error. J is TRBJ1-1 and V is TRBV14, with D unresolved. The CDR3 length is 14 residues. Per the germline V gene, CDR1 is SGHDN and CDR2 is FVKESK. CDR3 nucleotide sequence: TGCGCCAGCACCCCCGGGCAGGTTAACACTGAAGCTTTCTTT. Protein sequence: CASTPGQVNTEAFF. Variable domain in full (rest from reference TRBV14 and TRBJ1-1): EAGVTQFPSHSVIEKGQTVTLRCDPISGHDNLYWYRRVMGKEIKFLLHFVKESKQDESGMPNNRFLAERTGGTYSTLKVQPAELEDSGVYFCASTPGQVNTEAFFGQGTRLTVV.

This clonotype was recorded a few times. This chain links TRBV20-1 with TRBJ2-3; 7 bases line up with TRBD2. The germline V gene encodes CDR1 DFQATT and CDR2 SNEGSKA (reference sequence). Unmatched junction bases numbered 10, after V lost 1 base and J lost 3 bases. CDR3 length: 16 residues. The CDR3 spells CSARGRRLAATDTQYF. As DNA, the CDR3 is TGCAGTGCTAGAGGGAGGAGGCTAGCGGCTACAGATACGCAGTATTTT.

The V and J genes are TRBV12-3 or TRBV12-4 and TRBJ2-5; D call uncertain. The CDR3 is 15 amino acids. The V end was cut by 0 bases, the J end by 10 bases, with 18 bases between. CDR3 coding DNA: TGTGCCAGCAGTTTAGCAGAGGTCTCAAAAAATGGCCAGTACTTC. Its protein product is CASSLAEVSKNGQYF.

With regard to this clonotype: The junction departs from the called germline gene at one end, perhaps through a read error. CDR3 sequence (DNA): TGCGCCGGCAGTGAGTCTTGGGTAAGCTCCTACGAGCAGTACTTC. Translation: CAGSESWVSSYEQYF. The J gene is TRBJ2-7, the V gene TRBV10-1, with no clear D. This CDR3 is 15 amino acids long. Germline V gene data show CDR1 as WNHNN and CDR2 as SYGVQD (reference sequence).

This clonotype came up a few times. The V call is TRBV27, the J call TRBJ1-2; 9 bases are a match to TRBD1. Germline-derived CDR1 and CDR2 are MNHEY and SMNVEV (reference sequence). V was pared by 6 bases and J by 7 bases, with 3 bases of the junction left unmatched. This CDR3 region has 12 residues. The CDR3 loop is CASRDRGSGYTF. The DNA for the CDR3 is TGTGCCAGCAGGGACAGGGGCTCTGGCTACACCTTC.

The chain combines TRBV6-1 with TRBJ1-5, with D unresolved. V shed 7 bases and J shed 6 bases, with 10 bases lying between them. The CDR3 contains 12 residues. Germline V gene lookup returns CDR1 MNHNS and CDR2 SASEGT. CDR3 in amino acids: CASKPSFQPQHF. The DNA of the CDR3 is TGTGCCAGCAAGCCGTCCTTTCAGCCCCAGCATTTT.